The 14 T cell receptor beta chains below all came from one sample that was sequenced in a study of cytomegalovirus exposure and HLA in healthy donors. Primers included in the PCR were 60 Vbeta and 13 Jbeta primers. Method: immunoSEQ multiplex PCR; TCRdb's copy keeps in-frame clones and lacks some. The sample holds approximately 110,000 clones, roughly 78% seen once. Sequences were obtained from PBMCs. The receptor source for this set is a woman aged 40 to 55 in good health and CMV-seronegative.

The chain employs TRBV27 and TRBJ1-3, with TRBD1 as a possible D gene (6 bases). The CDR3 loop spans 16 amino acids. Trimming took off 6 bases at V and 1 base at J, with 16 bases between the two ends. Looked up from germline, CDR1 is MNHEY and CDR2 is SMNVEV (reference sequence). As DNA, the CDR3 is TGTGCCAGCAGGCCGGGGGGGCGGATATCTGGAAACACCATATATTTT. Protein product: CASRPGGRISGNTIYF.

The chain couples TRBV28 to TRBJ1-3, with D hard to call. The CDR3 spans 13 residues. The V end lost 5 bases, the J end lost 4 bases, and 9 bases lay between the germline ends. The V gene's germline CDR1 is MDHEN and CDR2 SYDVKM. CDR3 DNA: TGTGCCAGCAGTCCTTCCCCGGGAAACACCATATATTTT. This sequence encodes CASSPSPGNTIYF.

The chain combines TRBV5-6 with TRBJ2-2; 8 bases are shared with TRBD1. The CDR3 runs to 16 residues. Germline-derived CDR1 and CDR2 are SGHDT and YYEEEE. Germline trimming cut 3 bases from V and 2 bases from J; bases unmatched to any gene: 6. The CDR3 coding sequence is TGTGCCAGCAGCTGGGACAGGAGGTCAAACACCGGGGAGCTGTTTTTT. Its translation is CASSWDRRSNTGELFF.

The chain uses TRBV7-6 and TRBJ2-2; TRBD2 matches at 8 bases. The CDR3 runs 16 residues. V was clipped by 5 bases and J by 5 bases; unmatched bases: 10. Germline CDR1 reads SGHVS; CDR2 reads FNYEAQ. CDR3 in DNA: TGTGCCAGCAGCAGGGCTGGTAGCGGGGTAACCGGGGAGCTGTTTTTT. Translation: CASSRAGSGVTGELFF.

The chain links TRBV9 to TRBJ2-3, with D tentatively TRBD2 (6 bases). V was trimmed by 6 bases and J by 3 bases, leaving 17 bases between them. CDR3 size: 15 residues. The germline V gene encodes CDR1 SGDLS and CDR2 YYNGEE. This CDR3 reads CASTFGGVGTDTQYF. The CDR3 DNA reads TGTGCCAGCACCTTCGGAGGGGTGGGGACAGATACGCAGTATTTT.

The chain has TRBV30 and TRBJ2-5, with 11 positions matching TRBD1. Near its end, the DNA agrees better with TRBJ2-7, so the J call may be wrong. This CDR3 has 14 residues. Germline V gene data show CDR1 as GTSNPN and CDR2 as SVGIG (reference sequence). The CDR3 DNA is TGTGCCTGGAGTGCCGGGACAGGGGGCTACGAGCAGTACTTC. It is translated as CAWSAGTGGYEQYF.

The J gene is TRBJ1-1, the V gene TRBV29-1, with TRBD1 as a possible D gene (6 bases). CDR1 and CDR2 from the germline V gene are SQVTM and ANQGSEA. Trimming stripped 4 bases from V and 6 bases from J, with 6 bases between. The CDR3 extends over 10 amino acids. CDR3 DNA: TGCAGCGTTGGGGGGCCTGAAGCTTTCTTT. This codes for CSVGGPEAFF.

The gene calls are TRBV19 and TRBJ1-5; D unresolved. The V end was cut by 0 bases, the J end by 6 bases, with 18 bases between. CDR3 length: 17 residues. Germline CDR1 is LNHDA and CDR2 is SQIVND (reference sequence). This CDR3 reads CASSIDSLAATSQPQHF. CDR3 coding DNA: TGTGCCAGTAGTATAGACAGTTTAGCGGCCACGTCTCAGCCCCAGCATTTT.

The chain couples TRBV29-1 to TRBJ1-2; D is ambiguous. V lost 0 bases and J 8 bases, leaving 16 bases between the germline ends. The CDR3 has 14 residues. The germline CDR1 and CDR2 sequences are SQVTM and ANQGSEA. CDR3 coding DNA: TGCAGCGTTGAAGAGTTTAGAGGCGCGGAAGGCTACACCTTC. This sequence encodes CSVEEFRGAEGYTF.

This clone was seen only once. The chain joins TRBV30 to TRBJ1-5, with D possibly matching TRBD1 (6 bases). Germline V CDR1 and CDR2: GTSNPN, SVGIG (reference sequence). V was shortened by 5 bases and J by 3 bases, with 14 bases between the two germline ends. The CDR3 sequence is 14 residues long. Written as DNA, the CDR3 is TGTGCCTGGTCGGGACAACTAGTCAATCAGCCCCAGCATTTT. It yields the protein CAWSGQLVNQPQHF.

The V gene is TRBV2, the J gene TRBJ2-4, with a tentative D call TRBD1 (5 bases). V lost 6 bases, J lost 6 bases, and 15 bases lay in between. CDR1 is SNHLY and CDR2 is FYNNEI in the germline V gene. The CDR3 is made up of 14 amino acids. CDR3 amino acids: CASSRVQAINIQYF. CDR3 in DNA: TGTGCCAGCAGCAGGGTTCAGGCAATAAACATTCAGTACTTC.

DNA for the CDR3: TGTGCCAGCAGCTTACAGTGGCGGGTCGGGACCCAGTACTTC. This sequence encodes CASSLQWRVGTQYF. The chain has TRBV7-9 and TRBJ2-5; possibly TRBD2 for D (5 bases). This CDR3 is 14 amino acids long. V lost 2 bases to trimming and J lost 7 bases, with 14 bases between them. Germline V CDR1 and CDR2: SEHNR, FQNEAQ (reference sequence).

The chain links TRBV29-1 to TRBJ1-1, with 9 nucleotides matching TRBD1. This CDR3 is built from 15 residues. Germline CDR1 reads SQVTM; CDR2 reads ANQGSEA. The trim removed 2 bases at V and 4 bases at J, leaving 8 bases unmatched. In DNA form, the CDR3 reads TGCAGCGTTGAAAATCTGGAGACAGGGGGCACTGAAGCTTTCTTT. Translation gives CSVENLETGGTEAFF.

About this clone: Mismatch with germline at one junction end may stem from a read error. The genes are TRBV7-9 and TRBJ1-2, with TRBD1 identical over 7 bases. The CDR3 extends over 12 amino acids. Germline CDR1 reads SEHNR; CDR2 reads FQNEAQ (reference sequence). CDR3 sequence reads: CSSSTDRVGYTF. As DNA, the CDR3 is TGTTCCAGCAGCACCGACAGGGTCGGCTACACCTTC.